This paragraph covers one T cell receptor (beta chain) sequence. Which antigen it targets is not known. Base qualities are not at hand, and no much larger clone is one base apart. CDR1 and CDR2, looked up from the germline V gene, are MNHEY and SVGEGT. Trimming removed 6 bases from V and 0 bases from J, leaving 15 bases between the germline ends. Including cysteine and phenylalanine, the CDR3 has 16 amino acids. The CDR3 DNA has 48 bases and is translated from base 1. The data are from a study of blood T cells in healthy people across ages (dated by TCRdb to 2015 to 2017). About the study as a whole: In model experiments, template switching captured about one uniquely barcoded TCR beta cDNA molecule for every two T cells. To track age-related changes in TCR beta repertoire diversity, the study relied on deep sequencing normalized with unique cDNA molecular identifiers. The donors were divided into four age groups: young (average about 15 years), middle-aged (almost 40), aged (about 56) and long-lived (about 84). To avoid experimental bias, donors of different ages were distributed randomly across sequencing lanes. Two additional independent replicas of 1 million unique cDNA reads from the same blood draw were analyzed for two donors (one aged 18 to 30 and one aged 80 or older). Study-wide conclusions, independent of this receptor: Observed TCR beta diversity per million T cells fell roughly linearly with age, and a significant reduction was already apparent by age around 40. Because profiling used bulk unsorted PBMCs, naive and antigen-experienced compartments could not be compared conclusively. Compared with the aged group, more naive CD4+ T cells, fewer expanded clones and increased TCR diversity were shown by the long-lived group, suggesting age selection. Estimates of total diversity based on one million sequenced T cells were considered lower bounds and underestimates. Because the CMV infection status of the donors was unknown, age-related changes in expanded clonotypes may potentially have been confounded. The percentage of naive T cells measured by flow cytometry correlated strongly with observed TCR beta diversity.

The protocol used for the library was 5' RACE. The listed sequencing device is Illumina HiSeq 2500. A second PCR of about 7 to 12 cycles was run with a J-beta primer mix and a sample-barcoded 5' primer. Each TCR beta cDNA molecule received a unique molecular identifier from a template-switch 5' adaptor carrying 12 random nucleotides. Each sample yielded at least 3 million CDR3-containing paired-end reads. First-strand cDNA synthesis was performed from all RNA using the Mint cDNA synthesis kit, with priming by a TRBC-specific oligonucleotide. Following uracil-DNA glycosylase treatment, all cDNA underwent a first 18-cycle PCR with the universal primers M1SS and BC2_uni_R. In the original analysis: Normalization of each sample was performed by random selection of 1 million high-quality reads, each carrying a distinct molecular identifier. Reads sharing molecular identifiers were discarded rather than binned into consensus sequences. CDR3 identification, clonotype clustering and error correction used MiTCR with a Q25 quality threshold and the strictest error-elimination algorithm. Lower-bound total TCR beta diversity was estimated with a nonparametric unseen species model using Euler transformation. TCRdb reprocessed the public reads (quality trimming at Q25 with fastp, clone calling with MiXCR) and kept in-frame beta chains. Rows merge per CDR3 protein into single entries with the most common DNA and genes. The V and J calls were determined by TCRdb, not by the authors. This sample is represented by more than 1,400,000 distinct CDR3 sequences; approximately 42% of them were singletons. The ten largest clones capture 7% to 9.5% of the sample.

The donors were about 40 Caucasian individuals from Russia, aged roughly 6 to 100 years, who were systemically healthy. Approximately 11 milliliters of peripheral blood were drawn from each donor into EDTA-treated Vacutainer tubes. Ficoll-Paque density-gradient centrifugation was used to isolate PBMCs, with at least 7 million per sample. Total RNA was extracted from PBMCs with Trizol reagent, with at least 6 micrograms obtained per sample. Naive CD45RAhigh/CD27high T cell percentages were measured by flow cytometry on a PBMC aliquot from every donor. The source material was blood. The source of this sequence is a woman aged 18-30 years in good health. The chain uses TRBV6-2 or TRBV6-3 and TRBJ2-1, with TRBD2 as a weak D call on 6 bases. The CDR3 in this case is CASSPRGSSSYNEQFF. The nucleotide sequence reads TGTGCCAGCAGCCCCCGGGGGTCCAGCTCCTACAATGAGCAGTTCTTC.